The 18 T cell receptor beta chains below were found in one sample sequenced in a study of cytomegalovirus exposure and HLA in healthy donors. Use of 60 Vbeta and 13 Jbeta primers characterized the PCR. TCRdb's copy holds only in-frame clones and misses some; the assay was immunoSEQ multiplex PCR. In all, the sample yields some 110,000 clones. Input material: PBMCs. The receptors here all came from a man aged 25 to 45 in good health and CMV-seronegative.

This rearrangement joins TRBV5-4 to TRBJ1-4; D is perhaps TRBD1 (5 bases). The germline CDR1 and CDR2 sequences are SGHNT and YYREEE (reference sequence). The length of the CDR3 is 15 residues. V lost 0 bases to trimming and J lost 8 bases, with 14 bases between them. The CDR3 is CASSLEVQGYEKLFF. Written as DNA, the CDR3 is TGTGCCAGCAGCTTGGAGGTCCAGGGCTACGAAAAACTGTTTTTT. The entire variable domain, with the rest obtained from reference TRBV5-4 and TRBJ1-4, is as follows: ETGVTQSPTHLIKTRGQQVTLRCSSQSGHNTVSWYQQALGQGPQFIFQYYREEENGRGNFPPRFSGLQFPNYSSELNVNALELDDSALYLCASSLEVQGYEKLFFGSGTQLSVL.

The rearrangement joins TRBV4-1 to TRBJ1-5; no clear D. The CDR3 loop spans 13 amino acids. Germline CDR1 MGHRA, CDR2 YSYEKL. Trimming removed 4 bases at V and 5 bases at J, with 9 bases between. CDR3 region: CASSPRQDQPQHF. DNA of the CDR3: TGCGCCAGCAGCCCCCGTCAGGATCAGCCCCAGCATTTT.

This rearrangement joins TRBV9 to TRBJ2-2; perhaps TRBD1 as D (5 bases). The CDR3 is 14 residues long. Germline CDR1 SGDLS, CDR2 YYNGEE. Trimming stripped 4 bases from V and 4 bases from J, with 11 bases between. Written as DNA, the CDR3 is TGTGCCAGCAGCTTCACAGACAGCACCGGGGAGCTGTTTTTT. This translates into CASSFTDSTGELFF.

The chain combines TRBV10-3 with TRBJ2-7; 11 positions agree with TRBD1. This CDR3 is 16 amino acids long. V trimming: 6 bases; J trimming: 2 bases; junction bases outside the gene matches: 9. The germline CDR1 and CDR2 sequences are ENHRY and SYGVKD. The CDR3 DNA sequence: TGTGCCATCAGATCCGGGACAGGGGGACCCCCCTACGAGCAGTACTTC. It yields the protein CAIRSGTGGPPYEQYF.

This chain uses TRBV2 with TRBJ2-3, with a possible D match to TRBD2 (5 bases). V shed 0 bases and J shed 4 bases, with 14 bases lying between them. The germline CDR1 and CDR2 sequences are SNHLY and FYNNEI. This CDR3 comprises 16 residues. CDR3 region: CASSEAFFGIPDTQYF. Here the CDR3 DNA reads TGTGCCAGCAGTGAAGCGTTTTTCGGGATCCCAGATACGCAGTATTTT.

The V call is TRBV13, the J call TRBJ1-1, with a weak D call TRBD1 (6 bases). Germline V gives CDR1 PRHDT, CDR2 FYEKMQ (reference sequence). Trimming left V 4 bases short and J 0 bases short, with 12 bases between. The CDR3 runs 15 residues. CDR3 in DNA: TGTGCCAGCAGCTCCCTCGGACAGTTGAACACTGAAGCTTTCTTT. Translating gives CASSSLGQLNTEAFF.

V is TRBV5-1 and J is TRBJ2-5, with 9 nucleotides matching TRBD1. After removal of 4 bases from V and 4 bases from J, the junction contained 5 bases not matched to a gene. This CDR3 has 14 residues. CDR1 is SGHRS and CDR2 is YFSETQ in the germline V gene. CDR3 region: CASSIGQGRETQYF. DNA for the CDR3: TGCGCCAGCAGCATAGGACAGGGGAGAGAGACCCAGTACTTC.

The chain is built from TRBV7-9 and TRBJ2-4; TRBD1 agrees at 8 bases. Germline V CDR1 and CDR2: SEHNR, FQNEAQ (reference sequence). This CDR3 is 13 amino acids long. J was trimmed by 8 bases and V by 5 bases; bases with no gene match: 5. The CDR3 here is CASSPGTGYIQYF. As DNA, the CDR3 is TGTGCCAGCAGCCCAGGGACAGGTTACATTCAGTACTTC.

The chain combines TRBV7-2 with TRBJ2-3; 13 bases agree with TRBD2. The CDR3 length is 13 residues. The V and J ends lost 6 bases and 13 bases, in that order; junction bases with no gene match: 7. Germline CDR1 is SGHTA and CDR2 is FQGNSA. CDR3 amino acids: CASRSVGLAGEYF. Here the CDR3 DNA reads TGTGCCAGCAGGTCCGTAGGACTAGCGGGGGAGTATTTT.

The V call is TRBV7-9, the J call TRBJ2-7; 7 bases fit TRBD1. The CDR3 covers 16 residues. The V segment lost 2 bases and the J segment 3 bases; nucleotides outside the gene matches: 10. Germline CDR1 reads SEHNR; CDR2 reads FQNEAQ (reference sequence). CDR3 residues: CASSLRGGQEIYEQYF. DNA for the CDR3: TGTGCCAGCAGCTTACGAGGCGGACAGGAAATCTACGAGCAGTACTTC.

The gene calls are TRBV5-1 and TRBJ1-5; 7 positions agree with TRBD1. J was trimmed by 0 bases and V by 4 bases; bases with no gene match: 4. This CDR3 region has 15 residues. Germline V gene lookup returns CDR1 SGHRS and CDR2 YFSETQ. The CDR3 region is CASSRDSYSNQPQHF. The CDR3 DNA reads TGCGCCAGCAGCCGGGACAGTTATAGCAATCAGCCCCAGCATTTT.

The chain recombines TRBV28 with TRBJ1-5, with D possibly TRBD1 on 6 matching bases. Germline V gene data show CDR1 as MDHEN and CDR2 as SYDVKM. The CDR3 is 14 amino acids. V lost 6 bases and J 2 bases, leaving 11 bases between the germline ends. The CDR3 sequence: CASSQGRGNQPQHF. The CDR3 DNA is TGTGCCAGCAGCCAGGGGCGAGGCAATCAGCCCCAGCATTTT.

The chain carries TRBV19 and TRBJ2-7; TRBD1 agrees at 8 bases. The CDR3 has 16 residues. V was pared by 3 bases and J by 0 bases, with 7 bases of the junction left unmatched. Germline V lookup: CDR1 LNHDA, CDR2 SQIVND (reference sequence). As DNA, the CDR3 is TGTGCCAGTAGTATCGGTGGTGGACAGGGCTCCTACGAGCAGTACTTC. It codes for CASSIGGGQGSYEQYF. Full variable domain (rest looked up from reference TRBV19 and TRBJ2-7): DGGITQSPKYLFRKEGQNVTLSCEQNLNHDAMYWYRQDPGQGLRLIYYSQIVNDFQKGDIAEGYSVSREKKESFPLTVTSAQKNPTAFYLCASSIGGGQGSYEQYFGPGTRLTVT.

CDR3 in amino acids: CASRETGAPYEQYF. Written as DNA, the CDR3 is TGTGCCAGCAGGGAGACAGGGGCGCCCTACGAGCAGTACTTC. The chain is built from TRBV11-1 and TRBJ2-7; 8 positions agree with TRBD1. With 6 bases clipped from V and 2 bases from J, the junction kept 6 bases outside the gene matches. CDR3 length: 14 residues. The germline CDR1 and CDR2 sequences are SGHAT and FQDESV (reference sequence).

The genes are TRBV19 and TRBJ2-1; D may be TRBD2 (7 bases). This CDR3 has 15 residues. Trimming took 3 bases from V and 3 from J, leaving 12 bases between them. The germline CDR1 and CDR2 sequences are LNHDA and SQIVND (reference sequence). The CDR3 sequence is CASSMGGGIYNEQFF. CDR3 nucleotides: TGTGCCAGTAGTATGGGGGGGGGCATCTACAATGAGCAGTTCTTC.

The rearrangement links TRBV5-4 to TRBJ1-1; D gene ambiguous. V gave up 0 bases and J gave up 3 bases, with 12 bases separating them. This CDR3 has 15 residues. Germline CDR1 is SGHNT and CDR2 is YYREEE (reference sequence). CDR3 coding DNA: TGTGCCAGCAGCTTGGGAGGGCTCCGGGACACTGAAGCTTTCTTT. It yields the protein CASSLGGLRDTEAFF.

The V and J genes are TRBV4-2 and TRBJ2-2; possible D gene TRBD1, 6 bases. The CDR3 contains 16 residues. The germline V gene encodes CDR1 LGHNA and CDR2 YNFKEQ. Trimming removed 0 bases from V and 5 bases from J, with 13 bases in between. CDR3 region: CASSQDTGSMTGELFF. Written as DNA, the CDR3 is TGTGCCAGCAGCCAAGATACAGGGTCGATGACCGGGGAGCTGTTTTTT.

The chain combines TRBV29-1 with TRBJ1-4, with unresolved D. CDR1 and CDR2 from the germline V gene are SQVTM and ANQGSEA. V shed 0 bases and J shed 6 bases, with 14 bases lying between them. The CDR3 is made up of 15 amino acids. CDR3 protein: CSVEDRRYGDEKLFF. DNA of the CDR3: TGCAGCGTTGAAGATAGGCGATACGGGGATGAAAAACTGTTTTTT.